These 8 T cell receptor beta chains were sequenced from one sample in a study of cytomegalovirus exposure and HLA in healthy donors. Both 60 Vbeta primers and 13 Jbeta primers went into the PCR. This table comes from immunoSEQ multiplex PCR, and its TCRdb copy is limited to in-frame clones, with some not included. The sample comprises approximately 220,000 clones, 82% of which are singletons, and 6% rests with the top ten. Input material: PBMCs. Receptors originate from a man aged 35-49 years in good health and CMV-seropositive.

The chain employs TRBV27 and TRBJ1-1; D call uncertain. With 5 bases removed from V and 3 bases from J, the gap between germline ends came to 10 bases. The CDR3 is made up of 13 amino acids. Germline-derived CDR1 and CDR2 are MNHEY and SMNVEV (reference sequence). The CDR3: CASSQRADTEAFF. The CDR3 DNA reads as TGTGCCAGCAGTCAGCGGGCAGACACTGAAGCTTTCTTT.

This CDR3 reads CASSLRPTSGTDTQYF. The CDR3 DNA reads TGTGCCAGCAGTTTACGACCCACTAGCGGTACAGATACGCAGTATTTT. This chain connects TRBV28 to TRBJ2-3; 8 positions match TRBD2. Germline assignment: CDR1 MDHEN and CDR2 SYDVKM. The CDR3 totals 16 residues. With V trimmed by 2 bases and J by 3 bases, 7 bases remained unmatched.

CDR3 in DNA: TGTGCCAGCAGTTGGGGACTAGCGGGCACCACCGGGGAGCTGTTTTTT. Amino acid sequence: CASSWGLAGTTGELFF. This chain connects TRBV6-5 to TRBJ2-2, with 12 bases identical to TRBD2. Germline V gene sequence: CDR1 MNHEY, CDR2 SVGAGI. V dropped 4 bases and J dropped 4; count of bases not matched to a gene: 4. The CDR3 covers 16 residues.

The chain couples TRBV2 to TRBJ2-7; 7 positions match TRBD2. V dropped 5 bases and J dropped 7; count of bases not matched to a gene: 17. Germline assignment: CDR1 SNHLY and CDR2 FYNNEI. CDR3 size: 16 residues. CDR3 bases: TGTGCCAGCAGTACTCCCGGACTCAAAGGGAGGGGTGAGCAGTACTTC. This translates into CASSTPGLKGRGEQYF.

J is TRBJ2-5 and V is TRBV21-1; the table's TRBD1 call for D was not verified on the DNA. TRBV21-1 is classified as a pseudogene. The CDR3 totals 16 residues. CDR3 bases: TGTGCCAGCAGCACCACTCGGACAGGTACCGCAGAGACCCAGTACTTC. Translation: CASSTTRTGTAETQYF.

V is TRBV18 and J is TRBJ2-1; 11 nucleotides line up with TRBD2. The CDR3 extends over 16 amino acids. J gave up 6 bases and V 6 bases, and 10 bases lay outside the gene matches. In germline, CDR1 is KGHSH, CDR2 LQKENI. The CDR3 here is CASSLRLAGSTNEQFF. CDR3 bases: TGTGCCAGCTCCCTAAGACTAGCGGGATCCACCAATGAGCAGTTCTTC.

This clone was counted once. V is TRBV7-8 and J is TRBJ2-2; 9 bases line up with TRBD2. CDR3 length equals 15 residues. After removal of 5 bases from V and 5 bases from J, the junction contained 6 bases not matched to a gene. The V gene's germline CDR1 is SGHVS and CDR2 FQNEAQ. CDR3 bases: TGTGCCAGCAGCATACGACTAGCGGAGACCGGGGAGCTGTTTTTT. Its translation: CASSIRLAETGELFF.

The chain carries TRBV5-1 and TRBJ2-1; 9 nucleotides align to TRBD2. Losses at the gene ends were 0 bases for V and 10 bases for J; bases not matched to a gene: 11. The CDR3 extends over 16 amino acids. Germline CDR1 and CDR2: SGHRS and YFSETQ. CDR3 coding DNA: TGCGCCAGCAGCTTGGAGTCTAGCGGGAAATTGGGGGAGCAGTTCTTC. Amino acids: CASSLESSGKLGEQFF.